This TCR beta chain appears in the sequencing data of a study of response to subunit inactivated influenza vaccine. Study observations and caveats: A suggestion made by the authors is that each seasonal influenza vaccination recruits few new T cells.

TCRdb used MiXCR to reprocess the RT-PCR reads, holding one entry per CDR3 protein. Among over 800,000 distinct CDR3 sequences listed, 20% to 25% were seen once. In regard to this clonotype: The antigen remains unidentified.

Germline CDR1 and CDR2: SGHAT and FQNNGV. The CDR3 is 16 residues long. V was cut by 0 bases and J by 1 base, with 13 bases left in between. This sequence joins TRBV11-2 and TRBJ2-7; D unresolved. This sequence originates from a man aged 50 to 60 who received an inactivated influenza vaccine. The source material was PBMCs from blood, sampled more than 4 days after vaccination. The CDR3 region has the DNA TGTGCCAGCAGCTTAGATACGAGCCTCCTATCCTACGAGCAGTACTTC. It specifies CASSLDTSLLSYEQYF.